Listed below are T cell receptor beta chains from one sample, sequenced in a study of monozygotic twins with inflammatory bowel disease. No DNA is given; TCRdb re-called the 5' RACE reads and lists each CDR3 protein once. The sample includes over 150,000 distinct CDR3 sequences. Sequenced material: blood. These receptors were taken from a human donor with ulcerative colitis or Crohn's disease, or a healthy co-twin of an affected twin (not recorded which). Each CDR3 is given with its conserved first and last residue.

>TRBJ2-7|TRBV5-1
CASSLNDRMIDEQYF
>TRBJ2-1|TRBV12-3/TRBV12-4
CASSFNRGETQFF
>TRBJ2-7|TRBV7-6
CASSLGPVQAHYEQYF
>TRBJ1-1|TRBV5-5
CASSLGALDVWTEAFF
>TRBJ1-1|TRBV7-9
CATQEQAEAFF
>TRBJ1-5|TRBV7-2
CASSLVGARSNQPQHF
>TRBJ2-1|TRBV6-1
CASSGTRSAGEQFF
>TRBJ2-5|TRBV19
CASSIFWSQGETQYF
>TRBJ1-4|TRBV5-1
CASSLAPLGSHEKLFF
>TRBJ1-6|TRBV20-1
CSAGTGPSSYNSPLHF
>TRBJ2-1|TRBV11-2
CASSSRGLAGVGAYNEQFF
>TRBJ1-1|TRBV20-1
CSVWLNTEAFF
>TRBJ1-2|TRBV5-1
CASSLGIAEPYGYTF
>TRBJ1-1|TRBV20-1
CSAREWGQGAHTEAFF
>TRBJ1-5|TRBV5-1
CASSLAGTGFQPQHF
>TRBJ2-7|TRBV10-3
CAISPPGLAGGHSYEQYF
>TRBJ2-7|TRBV12-3/TRBV12-4
CASSLGGRSEQYF
>TRBJ2-3|TRBV20-1
CSASHGGAEDTQYF
>TRBJ2-5|TRBV12-3/TRBV12-4
CASSSPPGVTQYF
>TRBJ2-3|TRBV7-9
CASSGTFTPGAGGRTDTQYF
>TRBJ1-2|TRBV7-3
CASSLTGQDYGYTF
>TRBJ2-5|TRBV11-2
CASSLVPRGETQYF
>TRBJ2-2|TRBV5-1
CASRDQGATGELFF
>TRBJ1-1|TRBV5-1
CASSHRQALRTTEAFF
>TRBJ2-1|TRBV5-5
CASSYGDYNEQFF
>TRBJ2-7|TRBV5-1
CASSLADSGDEQYF
>TRBJ2-7|TRBV5-4
CASSLGLAGVQYF
>TRBJ2-3|TRBV7-9
CASSFLGWTGAADTQYF
>TRBJ1-1|TRBV10-3
CAISATGTMNTEAFF
>TRBJ2-1|TRBV5-1
CASSSLLGRNEQFF
>TRBJ2-1|TRBV6-2/TRBV6-3
CASSRVQGAYNEQFF
>TRBJ2-7|TRBV7-2
CASSFTGSRATSYEQYF
>TRBJ2-2|TRBV3-1
CASSQLAGVNTGELFF
>TRBJ1-1|TRBV20-1
CSARDGQGDTEAFF
>TRBJ2-7|TRBV5-1
CASSLAYWGVGYEQYF
>TRBJ1-5|TRBV7-2
CASSLGFGRNNQPQHF
>TRBJ2-1|TRBV20-1
CSASWDRSPSYNEQFF
>TRBJ1-5|TRBV4-1
CASSLWSSNQPQHF
>TRBJ2-2|TRBV15
CATSRDAAGGELFF
>TRBJ2-5|TRBV30
CAWSPGLAIVQETQYF